The TCR beta chain under discussion was sequenced for a study of blood T cells in healthy people across ages (dated by TCRdb to the mid-2010s). In the study overall: In model experiments, template switching captured about one uniquely barcoded TCR beta cDNA molecule for every two T cells. Donors were grouped into four age groups: young (average approximately 15 years), middle-aged (39), aged (roughly 67) and long-lived (just over 80). Using the same blood draw, the study looked at two additional independent replicas of 1 million unique cDNA reads for two donors, one aged 18 to 30 and the other aged 80 or older. To track age-related changes in TCR beta repertoire diversity, the study relied on deep sequencing normalized with unique cDNA molecular identifiers. The investigation overall reported the following: Compared with the aged group, the long-lived group had more naive CD4+ T cells, fewer expanded clones and increased TCR diversity, suggesting age selection. Estimates of total diversity based on one million sequenced T cells were regarded as lower bounds and as underestimates. A strong correlation was found between observed TCR beta diversity and the percentage of naive T cells measured by flow cytometry. Since profiling was done on bulk unsorted PBMCs, naive and antigen-experienced compartments could not be conclusively compared. Donor CMV infection status was unknown, potentially confounding age-related changes in expanded clonotypes. As age increased, observed TCR beta diversity per million T cells dropped in a roughly linear way, and a significant reduction was already evident by age 40.

The CDR3 numbers 11 residues from cysteine through phenylalanine. The sequence is cut down to CDR3 DNA, 33 bases in frame from base 1. Details on this clonotype: Its antigen remains unidentified. No quality values exist for individual bases; no much larger clone is one base distant.

Systemically healthy Caucasian individuals from Russia, over 30 in total and aged about 6 to 95 years, were included as donors. About 9.6 milliliters of peripheral blood were collected from each donor into EDTA-treated Vacutainer tubes. Ficoll-Paque density-gradient centrifugation was used to isolate PBMCs, with at least 6.5 million per sample. Trizol reagent was used to extract total RNA from the PBMCs, yielding at least 6 micrograms per sample. For every donor, an aliquot of PBMCs went through flow cytometry to measure the percentages of naive CD45RAhigh/CD27high T cells. Library construction relied on 5' RACE. TCRdb shows the sequencer as Illumina HiSeq 2500. A second PCR of about 6 to 11 cycles was run with a J-beta primer mix and a sample-barcoded 5' primer. Each TCR beta cDNA molecule received a unique molecular identifier from a template-switch 5' adaptor carrying 12 random nucleotides. Each sample yielded at least 2.5 million CDR3-containing paired-end reads. All of the RNA was converted into first-strand cDNA using the Mint cDNA synthesis kit, with a TRBC-specific oligonucleotide serving as the primer. Following uracil-DNA glycosylase treatment, all cDNA underwent a first 18-cycle PCR with the universal primers M1SS and BC2_uni_R. Per the original workflow: For normalization, 1 million high-quality reads were randomly selected from each sample, with every read carrying a distinct molecular identifier. Reads with shared molecular identifiers were discarded instead of being binned into consensus sequences. MiTCR, with a Q25 quality threshold and the strictest error-elimination algorithm, was used for CDR3 identification, clonotype clustering and error correction. A nonparametric unseen species model with Euler transformation was used to estimate a lower bound on total TCR beta diversity. TCRdb's own reprocessing of the public reads used fastp at Q25 and MiXCR and kept productive beta chains. Rows are unified per CDR3 protein, each entry keeping the most common DNA and genes. These V and J calls are TCRdb output, not the study's own analysis. Present in this sample are around 800,000 distinct CDR3 sequences, roughly 24% of which were seen just once. Of the sample, over 2.5% is held by the ten largest clones.

The same data also contributed to another study, on T cells of mothers and their children. From the second report: Nine systemically healthy Caucasian individuals, comprising three mothers and their six children, were included as donors. cDNA synthesis used all of the extracted RNA, with approximately 1.4 ug of RNA in each 15 ul reaction. In the second PCR, the M1S primer added sample barcodes and 2-4 random nucleotides. Over 8.5 million TCR beta CDR3 reads came from each mother, compared with 3.3 million or so reads from each child. TCR recombination output is similarly shaped by thymic selection in related and unrelated pairs, with a minor effect exerted by inherited differences. Normalized repertoire overlap in related mother-child pairs was always slightly higher than in unrelated mother-child pairs, but the difference was never significant. Persistent microchimeric T cell clones were not detected, at a sensitivity of about 100 clones per million clonotypes. The study used deep NGS to compare TCR beta repertoires of mothers and children, seeking features distinguishing related mother-child pairs from unrelated individuals. Mothers averaged roughly 40 +/- 4 years of age and children averaged roughly 10 +/- 4 years. After adapters were ligated using NEBNext reagents, the libraries underwent 100+100 nt paired-end sequencing on an Illumina HiSeq 2000. To prevent cross-contamination, the mother and child libraries were prepared a month apart and were sequenced in separate runs. Each donor had between about 450,000 and 2,200,000 distinct TCR beta clonotypes identified. Naive TCR beta clonotypes were estimated from low-frequency clonotypes matched to each donor's FACS-determined naive share, without sorting.

This sequence was found in a boy aged 5 to 17 in good health. The sequence is built from TRBV21-1 and TRBJ2-7. TRBV21-1 is marked as a pseudogene. The source material was blood. At the DNA level, the sequence is TGTGCCAGTAGGGATGCGGACGAGCAGTACTTC. Its translation reads: CASRDADEQYF.